This TCR beta chain was captured in a study of shared clonotypes between healthy human individuals. The wider study: With ages of 18 to 49, the donors were a couple of women and a few men. Per-donor plates numbered three CD4 naive, three CD4 memory, two CD8 naive and one CD8 memory.

TCRdb keeps only in-frame clones here, not all; method: immunoSEQ multiplex PCR. Found here are millions of clones, around 90% of them singletons; the top ten hold over 0.12%. General study results and limits: It was anticipated that sequencing depth would influence how many clonotypes donors shared. Shared clonotypes across all four donors exceeded non-shared ones in generation probability.

About this clone: The antigen is unknown.

CDR1 is LNHDA and CDR2 is SQIVND in the germline V gene (reference sequence). Deletions cut 3 bases from V and 7 bases from J, with 9 bases between. This CDR3 has 13 amino acids. Source material: naive CD4+ T cells sorted from blood. The subset was: CD45RA+ positively selected. V and J are TRBV19 and TRBJ1-4; D is unresolved. The sequence was obtained from a young man in good health. CDR3 sequence reads: CASSIREIEKLFF. DNA of the CDR3: TGTGCCAGTAGTATTAGGGAGATTGAAAAACTGTTTTTT. The entire variable domain, with the rest obtained from reference TRBV19 and TRBJ1-4, is as follows: DGGITQSPKYLFRKEGQNVTLSCEQNLNHDAMYWYRQDPGQGLRLIYYSQIVNDFQKGDIAEGYSVSREKKESFPLTVTSAQKNPTAFYLCASSIREIEKLFFGSGTQLSVL.